Below, one T cell receptor (beta chain) is given with its context. Living in roughly 25 US areas, the participants were between roughly 18 and 89 years of age. The record originates from a study of blood T cell repertoires in COVID-19. Study background: The United States, Italy and Spain provided the acute and convalescent COVID-19 samples. The cDNA or gDNA used as material had been derived from T cells, B-cell-depleted T cells, or PBMCs.

Produced via immunoSEQ multiplex PCR; TCRdb's table is partial and in-frame only. The table has 250,000 to 400,000 clones, about nine tenths seen once. The CDR3 is made up of 14 amino acids. Germline V gene sequence: CDR1 ENHRY, CDR2 SYGVKD. V lost 0 bases and J lost 6, with 12 bases in between. The clonotype was recovered from a man aged 55 to 70 who had recovered from COVID-19. The material sequenced was PBMCs or T cells enriched from blood (not recorded which). This chain links TRBV10-3 with TRBJ2-7; D remains ambiguous. The CDR3 sequence: CAISESYASPEQYF. In DNA form, the CDR3 reads TGTGCCATCAGTGAGTCGTATGCGTCACCCGAGCAGTACTTC.